The 14 T cell receptor beta chains given below trace back to one sample, sequenced in a study of blood T cells in healthy people across ages. A sample-barcoded 5' primer and a J-beta primer mix were used in a second PCR of about 6 to 11 cycles. TCRdb re-called the 5' RACE reads through MiXCR, storing one row per CDR3 protein. The repertoire holds hundreds of thousands of distinct CDR3 sequences, with around 21% as singletons. Sequencing was carried out using blood. The receptor source for this set is a man aged 65 to 79 in good health.

This chain links TRBV7-2 with TRBJ2-7; D unresolved. V was shortened by 3 bases and J by 2 bases, with 14 bases between the two germline ends. The germline V gene encodes CDR1 SGHTA and CDR2 FQGNSA. CDR3 size: 15 residues. The CDR3 nucleotides read TGTGCCAGCAGCTTCGAATTTGCAGGAACCTACGAGCAGTACTTC. Encoded protein: CASSFEFAGTYEQYF.

This chain connects TRBV28 to TRBJ2-2, with TRBD1 matching over 7 bases. V lost 7 bases and J lost 0; bases outside the gene matches: 5. CDR1 MDHEN and CDR2 SYDVKM come from the germline V gene. This CDR3 region has 15 residues. This CDR3 reads CASIGQGANTGELFF. The DNA for the CDR3 is TGTGCCAGCATCGGTCAGGGGGCGAACACCGGGGAGCTGTTTTTT. Filled out from reference TRBV28 and TRBJ2-2, the complete variable domain reads DVKVTQSSRYLVKRTGEKVFLECVQDMDHENMFWYRQDPGLGLRLIYFSYDVKMKEKGDIPEGYSVSREKKERFSLILESASTNQTSMYLCASIGQGANTGELFFGEGSRLTVL.

As concerns this clonotype: One junction end does not reproduce the germline sequence, and a read error may be involved. The chain employs TRBV12-3 or TRBV12-4 and TRBJ2-5; weak D call: TRBD2 (5 bases). The assigned J gene may be wrong: the sequence end matches TRBJ2-1 better. The CDR3 loop spans 15 amino acids. The CDR3 bases are TGTGCCAGCAGTGACGTGGGAATAGCGCACAATGGGCAGTTCTTC. Amino acid sequence: CASSDVGIAHNGQFF.

In this sample, this clonotype turned up many times. V and J are TRBV5-1 and TRBJ1-1; D remains unclear. The CDR3 has 11 amino acids. The germline V and J ends were trimmed by 4 bases and 2 bases, with 3 bases remaining between them. CDR1 is SGHRS and CDR2 is YFSETQ in the germline V gene. CDR3 coding DNA: TGCGCCAGCAGCCATAACACTGAAGCTTTCTTT. Its protein product is CASSHNTEAFF.

The chain has TRBV15 and TRBJ2-7, with 7 bases identical to TRBD2. The CDR3 covers 14 residues. Germline assignment: CDR1 LNHNV and CDR2 YYDKDF (reference sequence). Trimming removed 4 bases from V and 5 bases from J; junction bases left unmatched: 8. In nucleotides, the CDR3 is TGTGCCACCAGCACCGGGACTATTCCCCACGAGCAGTACTTC. This codes for CATSTGTIPHEQYF.

This clonotype was seen a handful of times. The V and J genes are TRBV21-1 and TRBJ2-5; the table's D call TRBD2 went unverified against the DNA. The end of the DNA is better explained by TRBJ2-7, so the J call may be wrong. TRBV21-1 is a pseudogene segment. This CDR3 spans 17 amino acids. The CDR3, as DNA: TGTGCCAGCAGCAAAGCTGGGACTAGCGGGAGGGTATACGAGCAGTACTTC. Encoded protein: CASSKAGTSGRVYEQYF.

J is TRBJ2-1 and V is TRBV6-5, with 14 bases lining up with TRBD2. The trim removed 0 bases at V and 4 bases at J, leaving 11 bases unmatched. Germline V lookup: CDR1 MNHEY, CDR2 SVGAGI. The CDR3 is 20 amino acids. The CDR3 sequence is CASSYSSFGTSGSSYNEQFF. For the CDR3, the DNA is TGTGCCAGCAGTTACTCATCGTTCGGGACTAGCGGGAGTTCTTACAATGAGCAGTTCTTC.

The V call is TRBV7-9, the J call TRBJ2-7; 10 nucleotides agree with TRBD2. The CDR3 covers 14 residues. V was clipped by 5 bases and J by 4 bases; unmatched bases: 5. Germline CDR1 SEHNR, CDR2 FQNEAQ (reference sequence). The CDR3, as DNA: TGTGCCAGCAGCGCTAGCGGGAGTGGTTACGAGCAGTACTTC. Protein sequence: CASSASGSGYEQYF. The full variable domain, with the rest looked up from reference TRBV7-9 and TRBJ2-7, is DTGVSQNPRHKITKRGQNVTFRCDPISEHNRLYWYRQTLGQGPEFLTYFQNEAQLEKSRLLSDRFSAERPKGSFSTLEIQRTEQGDSAMYLCASSASGSGYEQYFGPGTRLTVT.

The CDR3 nucleotides are TGCAGTGCTAGTAACGGTGTAGAAAAACTGTTTTTT. Its translation: CSASNGVEKLFF. This chain joins TRBV20-1 and TRBJ1-4; D uncertain. Trimming shortened V by 3 bases and J by 8 bases, and 10 bases separated the two germline ends. The CDR3 contains 12 residues. Germline CDR1 is DFQATT and CDR2 is SNEGSKA (reference sequence).

This clonotype occurred a few times. V and J are TRBV9 and TRBJ2-5; a weak D match, TRBD1 (6 bases). V gave up 3 bases and J gave up 14 bases, with 20 bases separating them. The CDR3 runs 13 residues. Germline V CDR1 and CDR2: SGDLS, YYNGEE. The CDR3 DNA reads as TGTGCCAGCAGCGGGGACAATCCCTACGAGCAATACTTC. Its translation is CASSGDNPYEQYF. Complete variable domain (other parts from reference TRBV9 and TRBJ2-5): DSGVTQTPKHLITATGQRVTLRCSPRSGDLSVYWYQQSLDQGLQFLIQYYNGEERAKGNILERFSAQQFPDLHSELNLSSLELGDSALYFCASSGDNPYEQYFGPGTRLLVL.

This clonotype was counted a few times. The rearrangement links TRBV12-3 or TRBV12-4 to TRBJ1-2, with 7 positions matching TRBD1. V lost 6 bases, J lost 2 bases, and 3 bases stayed unmatched. This CDR3 is built from 13 residues. DNA for the CDR3: TGTGCCAGCAGGGGGACAGACAACTATGGCTACACCTTC. Protein: CASRGTDNYGYTF.

This clonotype turned up a few times. The rearrangement links TRBV20-1 to TRBJ2-5; 14 nucleotides match TRBD2. The tail of the sequence fits TRBJ2-7 better, so the J call may be wrong. The CDR3 spans 17 residues. Germline CDR1 and CDR2: DFQATT and SNEGSKA (reference sequence). CDR3 sequence: CSASRLAGGPITYEQYF. The DNA for the CDR3 is TGCAGTGCTAGTCGACTAGCGGGAGGGCCGATCACCTACGAGCAGTACTTC.

The V gene is TRBV20-1, the J gene TRBJ2-1; no definite D call. This CDR3 region has 14 residues. CDR1 DFQATT and CDR2 SNEGSKA come from the germline V gene (reference sequence). V lost 1 base, J lost 4 bases, and 11 bases lay in between. Here the CDR3 reads CSARVRQSYNEQFF. CDR3 in DNA: TGCAGTGCTAGAGTACGGCAGTCTTACAATGAGCAGTTCTTC.

This sequence joins TRBV5-1 and TRBJ1-4; D unresolved. The CDR3 consists of 14 residues. The ends were cut back, 3 bases at V and 8 bases at J, with 14 bases in the middle. CDR1 SGHRS and CDR2 YFSETQ come from the germline V gene. Here the CDR3 reads CASSSGDVKEKLFF. The CDR3 DNA follows: TGCGCCAGCAGCTCCGGGGATGTTAAGGAAAAACTGTTTTTT.